The 18 T cell receptor beta chains listed next were all sequenced from one sample in a study of blood T cell repertoires in COVID-19. Assay: immunoSEQ multiplex PCR; the TCRdb copy retains only in-frame clones and omits some. The sample shows approximately 160,000 clones, 65% to 85% of them seen only once. Input material: peripheral blood. The receptor source for this set is a woman older than 75 with acute or convalescent COVID-19.

The V and J genes are TRBV18 and TRBJ2-1; 8 positions agree with TRBD2. V was pared by 2 bases and J by 2 bases, with 2 bases of the junction left unmatched. The germline V gene encodes CDR1 KGHSH and CDR2 LQKENI. The CDR3 is 15 residues long. This CDR3 reads CASSPGGGTYNEQFF. The CDR3 bases are TGTGCCAGCTCACCAGGCGGGGGGACCTACAATGAGCAGTTCTTC.

Many counts were recorded for this clone. The chain recombines TRBV6-2 or TRBV6-3 with TRBJ1-6, with 7 nucleotides matching TRBD1. This CDR3 is built from 18 residues. Germline values: CDR1 MNHEY, CDR2 SVGEGT. The V segment lost 1 base and the J segment 5 bases; nucleotides outside the gene matches: 11. CDR3 bases: TGTGCCAGCAGTTACTTTACTACCGGGACAGTTGATAATTCACCCCTCCACTTT. Its protein product is CASSYFTTGTVDNSPLHF.

The chain employs TRBV19 and TRBJ2-1; 8 bases map to TRBD1. Unmatched junction bases numbered 10, after V lost 2 bases and J lost 10 bases. The CDR3 length is 15 residues. The germline CDR1 and CDR2 sequences are LNHDA and SQIVND (reference sequence). The CDR3 DNA reads TGTGCCAGTAGTATAAGGCAGGGGGCGGGCGGGGAGCAGTTCTTC. It codes for CASSIRQGAGGEQFF.

This chain connects TRBV6-6 to TRBJ2-3, with TRBD2 identical over 13 bases. From germline, CDR1 is MNHNY and CDR2 SVGAGI (reference sequence). V was clipped by 7 bases and J by 5 bases; unmatched bases: 9. This CDR3 region has 16 residues. The DNA of the CDR3 is TGTGCCAGCATTCGGACTAGCGGGAGTATTGGAGATACGCAGTATTTT. This gives the protein CASIRTSGSIGDTQYF.

The chain recombines TRBV19 with TRBJ1-2, with 10 positions matching TRBD1. CDR1 is LNHDA and CDR2 is SQIVND in the germline V gene (reference sequence). The V and J ends lost 6 bases and 4 bases, in that order; junction bases with no gene match: 5. CDR3 size: 14 residues. DNA of the CDR3: TGTGCCAGTAGCGGACGGACAGGGGGCTATGGCTACACCTTC. It translates to CASSGRTGGYGYTF.

V usage is TRBV6-2 or TRBV6-3 and J usage is TRBJ1-2, with unresolved D. Trimming removed 0 bases from V and 11 bases from J, with 7 bases in between. CDR3 length: 11 amino acids. Looked up from germline, CDR1 is MNHEY and CDR2 is SVGEGT. The CDR3 here is CASSYSSTYTF. The DNA of the CDR3 is TGTGCCAGCAGTTACTCGTCGACATACACCTTC.

Only a few counts were recorded for this clone. This chain uses TRBV11-2 with TRBJ2-1; TRBD2 might be the D (6 bases). Per germline, CDR1 SGHAT and CDR2 FQNNGV. The length of the CDR3 is 15 residues. Trimming pared 5 bases from V and 0 bases from J, leaving 11 bases between. CDR3 DNA: TGTGCCAGCAGCCCAAGACTAGGCTCCTACAATGAGCAGTTCTTC. Amino acids: CASSPRLGSYNEQFF. Combining the CDR3 with reference TRBV11-2 and TRBJ2-1 gives the whole variable domain EAGVAQSPRYKIIEKRQSVAFWCNPISGHATLYWYQQILGQGPKLLIQFQNNGVVDDSQLPKDRFSAERLKGVDSTLKIQPAKLEDSAVYLCASSPRLGSYNEQFFGPGTRLTVL.

The DNA for the CDR3 is TGTGCCAGCAGCGCGTCGGCGGTCGGCGAGCAGTACTTC. Translating it yields CASSASAVGEQYF. The genes are TRBV7-2 and TRBJ2-7; D is unresolved. The CDR3 runs 13 residues. Germline CDR1 and CDR2: SGHTA and FQGNSA. V shed 5 bases and J shed 6 bases, with 14 bases lying between them.

The V and J genes are TRBV29-1 and TRBJ1-2, with D tentatively TRBD1 (5 bases). CDR1 and CDR2 from the germline V gene are SQVTM and ANQGSEA. This CDR3 is built from 12 residues. V was cut by 3 bases and J by 10 bases, with 15 bases left in between. CDR3 amino acids: CSVEGPGSVYTF. The DNA for the CDR3 is TGCAGCGTTGAGGGTCCAGGGTCTGTCTACACCTTC.

The V and J genes are TRBV5-1 and TRBJ2-1; 10 bases match TRBD2. Germline CDR1 and CDR2: SGHRS and YFSETQ. The CDR3 is 16 amino acids. V gave up 1 base and J gave up 1 base; unmatched junction bases: 2. The CDR3 region has the DNA TGCGCCAGCAGCTTGTCTAGCGGGAGTTCCTACAATGAGCAGTTCTTC. Protein sequence: CASSLSSGSSYNEQFF.

This chain uses TRBV7-2 with TRBJ2-7; 7 bases match TRBD2. This CDR3 has 18 amino acids. In germline, CDR1 is SGHTA, CDR2 FQGNSA. V shed 1 base, J shed 3 bases, and the junction held 15 bases outside the gene matches. CDR3 DNA: TGTGCCAGCAGCTTAGGTTGGGCGGGAGTAGCCAATAACTACGAGCAGTACTTC. Amino acid sequence: CASSLGWAGVANNYEQYF. Filled out from reference TRBV7-2 and TRBJ2-7, the complete variable domain reads GAGVSQSPSNKVTEKGKDVELRCDPISGHTALYWYRQSLGQGLEFLIYFQGNSAPDKSGLPSDRFSAERTGGSVSTLTIQRTQQEDSAVYLCASSLGWAGVANNYEQYFGPGTRLTVT.

As concerns this clone: Other DNA sequences in the same sample also yield this CDR3. The CDR3 is CASSLAGREAFF. The CDR3 nucleotides are TGTGCCAGCAGCTTGGCAGGGCGTGAAGCTTTCTTT. V gene TRBV5-5 combines with J gene TRBJ1-1; perhaps TRBD1 as D (5 bases). The CDR3 has 12 amino acids. V was cut by 0 bases and J by 7 bases, with 7 bases left in between. Germline values: CDR1 SGHKS, CDR2 YYEKEE (reference sequence).

This clone showed up just once. Other DNA sequences in this specimen translate into the identical CDR3. The J gene is TRBJ2-3, the V gene TRBV13, with TRBD2 matching 8 bases. This CDR3 is built from 16 residues. The germline V gene has CDR1 PRHDT and CDR2 FYEKMQ (reference sequence). V gave up 2 bases and J gave up 0 bases; unmatched junction bases: 4. The CDR3 sequence is CASSLTSGVSTDTQYF. CDR3 in DNA: TGTGCCAGCAGCTTAACTAGCGGAGTTAGCACAGATACGCAGTATTTT.

J is TRBJ1-1 and V is TRBV5-6; D gene unclear. CDR3 length: 11 residues. V lost 3 bases and J 3 bases, leaving 3 bases between the germline ends. Germline V gene data show CDR1 as SGHDT and CDR2 as YYEEEE. CDR3 coding DNA: TGTGCCAGCAGCTCCGACACTGAAGCTTTCTTT. Translated: CASSSDTEAFF.

J is TRBJ2-2 and V is TRBV4-3, with unresolved D. V was trimmed by 1 base and J by 3 bases, leaving 12 bases between them. CDR3 length: 16 residues. Germline CDR1 is LGHNA and CDR2 is YSLEER. The DNA for the CDR3 is TGCGCCAGCAGCCAAGTCGCAGCGTGGGACACCGGGGAGCTGTTTTTT. Translating gives CASSQVAAWDTGELFF.

This chain joins TRBV28 and TRBJ1-5; possibly TRBD1 for D (6 bases). V gave up 11 bases and J gave up 2 bases, with 22 bases separating them. The germline CDR1 and CDR2 sequences are MDHEN and SYDVKM. The CDR3 is 16 residues long. CDR3 coding DNA: TGTGCCGCCTCGGGGCAGGGGCGATTGCGCAATCAGCCCCAGCATTTT. Protein: CAASGQGRLRNQPQHF.

The rearrangement uses TRBV5-1 and TRBJ2-5; perhaps TRBD2 as D (5 bases). CDR3 length: 12 amino acids. Germline-derived CDR1 and CDR2 are SGHRS and YFSETQ. The V end lost 4 bases, the J end lost 3 bases, and 7 bases lay between the germline ends. In DNA form, the CDR3 reads TGCGCCAGCAGCCCGGGGAAAGAGACCCAGTACTTC. Translated: CASSPGKETQYF.

The CDR3 loop reads CASSTRDEKLFF. CDR3 nucleotides: TGTGCCAGCAGTACCAGGGATGAAAAACTGTTTTTT. The gene calls are TRBV6-5 and TRBJ1-4; weak D call: TRBD1 (5 bases). The CDR3 extends over 12 amino acids. Germline V gene sequence: CDR1 MNHEY, CDR2 SVGAGI. V was pared by 5 bases and J by 6 bases, with 7 bases between.